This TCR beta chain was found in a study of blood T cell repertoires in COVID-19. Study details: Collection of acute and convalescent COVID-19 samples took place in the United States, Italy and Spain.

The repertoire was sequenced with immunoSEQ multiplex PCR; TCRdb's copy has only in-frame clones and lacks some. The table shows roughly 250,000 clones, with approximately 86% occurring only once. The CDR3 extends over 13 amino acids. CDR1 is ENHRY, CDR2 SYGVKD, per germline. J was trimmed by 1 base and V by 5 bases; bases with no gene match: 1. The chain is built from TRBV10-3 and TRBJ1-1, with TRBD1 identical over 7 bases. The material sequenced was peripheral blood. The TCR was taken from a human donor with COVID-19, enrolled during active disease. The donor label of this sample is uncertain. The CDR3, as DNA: TGTGCCATCAGTTACAGGGGGAACACTGAAGCTTTCTTT. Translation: CAISYRGNTEAFF.